This TCR beta chain was retrieved from a study of blood T cells in healthy people across ages. A second 7 to 11 cycle PCR used barcoded and J-beta primers. TCRdb re-analysed the 5' RACE reads in MiXCR, keeping a single row per CDR3 protein. This table holds 920,000 or so distinct CDR3 sequences, around 45% found once. V shed 5 bases and J 3 bases; nucleotides not matched to a gene: 10. Germline V CDR1 and CDR2: MDHEN, SYDVKM. The CDR3 spans 16 residues. Drawn from each donor were 8.5 to 10 milliliters of peripheral blood. The amount of total RNA extracted per sample was at least 6 micrograms. Sequencing was carried out using blood. This receptor was obtained from a woman aged 55-69 years in good health. V is TRBV28 and J is TRBJ2-3, with 8 positions matching TRBD2. The CDR3 region has the DNA TGTGCCAGCAGTCTAGTACAGCCGGGAGGGACAGATACGCAGTATTTT. Its translation is CASSLVQPGGTDTQYF.